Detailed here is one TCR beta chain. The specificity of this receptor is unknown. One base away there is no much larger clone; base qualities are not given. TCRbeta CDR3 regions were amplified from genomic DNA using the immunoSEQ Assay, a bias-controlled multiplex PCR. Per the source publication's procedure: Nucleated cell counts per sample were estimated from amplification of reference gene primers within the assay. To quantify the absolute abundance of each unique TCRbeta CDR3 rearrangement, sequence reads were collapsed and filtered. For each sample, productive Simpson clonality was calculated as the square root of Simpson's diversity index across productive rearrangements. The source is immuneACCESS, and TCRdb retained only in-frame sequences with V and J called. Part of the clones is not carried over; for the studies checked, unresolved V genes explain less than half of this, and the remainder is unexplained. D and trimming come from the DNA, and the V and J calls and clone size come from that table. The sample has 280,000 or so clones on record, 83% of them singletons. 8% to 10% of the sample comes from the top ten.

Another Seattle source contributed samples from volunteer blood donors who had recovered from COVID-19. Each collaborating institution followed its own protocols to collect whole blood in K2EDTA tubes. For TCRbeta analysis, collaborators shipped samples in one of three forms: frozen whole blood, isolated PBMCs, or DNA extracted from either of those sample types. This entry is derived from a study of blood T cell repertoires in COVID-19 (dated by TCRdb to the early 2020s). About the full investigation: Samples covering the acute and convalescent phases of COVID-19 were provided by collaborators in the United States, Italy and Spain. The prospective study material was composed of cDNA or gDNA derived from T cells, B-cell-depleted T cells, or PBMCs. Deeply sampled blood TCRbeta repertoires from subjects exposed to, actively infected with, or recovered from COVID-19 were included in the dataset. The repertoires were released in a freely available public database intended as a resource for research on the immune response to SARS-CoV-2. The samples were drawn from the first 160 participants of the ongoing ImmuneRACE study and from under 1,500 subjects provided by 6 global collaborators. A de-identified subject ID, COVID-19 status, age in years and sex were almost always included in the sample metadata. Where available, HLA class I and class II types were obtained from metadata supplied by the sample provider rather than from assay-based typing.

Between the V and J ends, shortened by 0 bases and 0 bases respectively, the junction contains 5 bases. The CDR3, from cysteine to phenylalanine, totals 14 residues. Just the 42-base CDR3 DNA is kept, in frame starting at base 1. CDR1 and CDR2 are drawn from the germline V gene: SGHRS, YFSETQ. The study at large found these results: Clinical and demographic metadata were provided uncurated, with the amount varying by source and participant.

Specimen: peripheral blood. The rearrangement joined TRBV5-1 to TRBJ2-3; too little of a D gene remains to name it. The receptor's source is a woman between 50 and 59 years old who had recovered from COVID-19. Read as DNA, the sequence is TGCGCCAGCAGCTTGGTACAGAGCACAGATACGCAGTATTTT. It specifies CASSLVQSTDTQYF.